Each of the 27 T cell receptor beta chains below was sequenced from the same sample in a study of OX40 agonist ivuxolimab in advanced cancers. Assay used: immunoSEQ multiplex PCR; TCRdb lists only in-frame clones, some missing. The sample holds about 79,000 clones; over 75% are singletons and the top ten take less than 4.5%. Material: CD4+ or CD8+ T cells sorted from blood, obtained in a trial of the OX40 agonist ivuxolimab. The source of these receptors is an adult with an advanced solid tumor such as melanoma, head and neck, liver or kidney cancer.

V is TRBV5-4 and J is TRBJ2-7; D possibly matches TRBD1 or TRBD2 (6 bases each). Germline CDR1 and CDR2: SGHNT and YYREEE (reference sequence). Trimming removed 1 base from V and 0 bases from J, with 14 bases in between. The CDR3 is 16 residues long. As DNA, the CDR3 is TGTGCCAGCAGCTTGATTGGGGGGCGATACTCCTACGAGCAGTACTTC. It encodes CASSLIGGRYSYEQYF.

The rearrangement joins TRBV21-1 to TRBJ2-1; TRBD2 was called by the table and not checked on the DNA. TRBV21-1 represents a pseudogene. The CDR3 contains 18 residues. CDR3 coding DNA: TGTGCCAGCAGCAAAGCGGGGCTAGCGGGAGGGTGTTACAATGAGCAGTTCTTC. Its translation is CASSKAGLAGGCYNEQFF.

This chain's CDR3 is CAWSQSNTGELFF. The CDR3 DNA is TGTGCCTGGAGCCAGTCAAACACCGGGGAGCTGTTTTTT. This rearrangement joins TRBV30 to TRBJ2-2, with D uncertain. The V gene's germline CDR1 is GTSNPN and CDR2 SVGIG (reference sequence). The CDR3 length is 13 residues. V was cut by 3 bases and J by 2 bases, with 7 bases left in between.

The chain uses TRBV6-1 and TRBJ2-1, with TRBD1 matching 11 bases. The length of the CDR3 is 16 residues. CDR1 and CDR2 from the germline V gene are MNHNS and SASEGT. V lost 0 bases, J lost 9 bases, and 7 bases stayed unmatched. The DNA for the CDR3 is TGTGCCAGCAGTGAAGCCCCCGGACAGGGGGCGGGTGAGCAGTTCTTC. As protein: CASSEAPGQGAGEQFF.

V gene TRBV27 combines with J gene TRBJ2-7; 11 bases fit TRBD2. CDR1 is MNHEY and CDR2 is SMNVEV in the germline V gene (reference sequence). V was pared by 4 bases and J by 2 bases, with 13 bases of the junction left unmatched. This CDR3 is 18 amino acids long. In nucleotides, the CDR3 is TGTGCCAGCAGTTCGAGGGGAACTAGCGGGAGAGGGACCTACGAGCAGTACTTC. The encoded protein is CASSSRGTSGRGTYEQYF.

CDR3 loop: CASSTGRDTQYF. The CDR3 coding sequence is TGTGCCAGCAGCACTGGACGAGATACGCAGTATTTT. The rearrangement links TRBV5-4 to TRBJ2-3; D ambiguous. CDR1 and CDR2 from the germline V gene are SGHNT and YYREEE (reference sequence). Trimming removed 4 bases at V and 5 bases at J, with 8 bases between. The CDR3 is 12 amino acids. Full variable domain (rest looked up from reference TRBV5-4 and TRBJ2-3): ETGVTQSPTHLIKTRGQQVTLRCSSQSGHNTVSWYQQALGQGPQFIFQYYREEENGRGNFPPRFSGLQFPNYSSELNVNALELDDSALYLCASSTGRDTQYFGPGTRLTVL.

For this clone: The sample has other DNA sequences that encode this CDR3 too. The V call is TRBV5-1, the J call TRBJ2-3; TRBD1 is a possible D gene (6 bases). The CDR3 is made up of 14 amino acids. The V gene's germline CDR1 is SGHRS and CDR2 YFSETQ. V was trimmed by 4 bases and J by 1 base, leaving 10 bases between them. CDR3 DNA sequence: TGCGCCAGCAGCCGGGACACAGGCACAGATACGCAGTATTTT. Residues: CASSRDTGTDTQYF.

This clone was recorded once. The chain links TRBV10-3 to TRBJ1-4; tentatively, D is TRBD1 (6 bases). The CDR3 extends over 15 amino acids. Trimming cost V 3 bases and J 3 bases, with 11 bases left between them. Germline V lookup: CDR1 ENHRY, CDR2 SYGVKD. CDR3 sequence: CAISDEQGSNEKLFF. The CDR3 region has the DNA TGTGCCATCAGTGACGAACAGGGATCTAATGAAAAACTGTTTTTT.

The chain combines TRBV10-3 with TRBJ2-2, with 8 nucleotides matching TRBD1. The germline V gene has CDR1 ENHRY and CDR2 SYGVKD. Losses at the gene ends were 6 bases for V and 6 bases for J; bases not matched to a gene: 15. This CDR3 is built from 17 residues. The CDR3 DNA sequence: TGTGCCATCAGCGATTTCGACAGGGGAAGAGGGGCCGGGGAGCTGTTTTTT. It encodes CAISDFDRGRGAGELFF.

This chain uses TRBV30 with TRBJ2-1; TRBD1 aligns across 7 bases. Trimming took 4 bases from V and 4 from J; bases not matched to a gene: 16. The CDR3 has 17 amino acids. Germline V gene lookup returns CDR1 GTSNPN and CDR2 SVGIG (reference sequence). The CDR3 spells CAWTPPYGTVTYNEQFF. The DNA for the CDR3 is TGTGCCTGGACCCCACCGTACGGGACAGTGACTTACAATGAGCAGTTCTTC.

The chain couples TRBV7-9 to TRBJ1-2; TRBD1 matches 7 bases. CDR3 size: 16 residues. The V and J ends lost 3 bases and 6 bases, in that order; junction bases with no gene match: 13. Germline CDR1 reads SEHNR; CDR2 reads FQNEAQ (reference sequence). CDR3 coding DNA: TGTGCCAGCAGCTTCAAGGGACAGTTCCACGGAAATGGCTACACCTTC. It encodes CASSFKGQFHGNGYTF.

V and J are TRBV19 and TRBJ1-6; D perhaps matches TRBD1 (5 bases). V was cut by 3 bases and J by 10 bases, with 13 bases left in between. The CDR3 has 14 residues. The V gene's germline CDR1 is LNHDA and CDR2 SQIVND (reference sequence). The CDR3 spells CASSMGRVRSPLHF. CDR3 DNA: TGTGCCAGTAGTATGGGCAGGGTTCGGTCACCCCTCCACTTT.

V gene TRBV7-9 combines with J gene TRBJ1-6; the D gene is possibly TRBD1 (5 bases). This CDR3 has 16 amino acids. The germline gives CDR1 SEHNR, CDR2 FQNEAQ (reference sequence). V shed 4 bases and J shed 10 bases, with 20 bases lying between them. The CDR3 region has the DNA TGTGCCAGCAGCTCAAAAACCCGGCACCAGGGATCACCCCTCCACTTT. Translating gives CASSSKTRHQGSPLHF.

The chain carries TRBV30 and TRBJ1-3, with D tentatively TRBD1 (6 bases). Germline V gene sequence: CDR1 GTSNPN, CDR2 SVGIG (reference sequence). V was trimmed by 4 bases and J by 2 bases, leaving 6 bases between them. The CDR3 runs 12 residues. For the CDR3, the DNA is TGTGCCTGGAAGGGGGCTGGAAACACCATATATTTT. Encoded protein: CAWKGAGNTIYF.

The chain is built from TRBV7-2 and TRBJ2-7; weak D call: TRBD1 (5 bases). Between the trimmed V and J ends, which lost 6 bases and 6 bases, there was a span of 12 bases. CDR3 length: 12 residues. Per the germline V gene, CDR1 is SGHTA and CDR2 is FQGNSA. CDR3 bases: TGTGCCAGCAGTAGCCGGACACGCGAGCAGTACTTC. The encoded protein is CASSSRTREQYF.

This clone was counted a single time. This chain joins TRBV2 and TRBJ2-3, with 8 positions matching TRBD2. V was pared by 3 bases and J by 3 bases, with 5 bases of the junction left unmatched. Germline V CDR1 and CDR2: SNHLY, FYNNEI. This CDR3 has 15 residues. CDR3 nucleotide sequence: TGTGCCAGCAGTGATGAACTAGCGGCTACAGATACGCAGTATTTT. Translation gives CASSDELAATDTQYF.

The chain couples TRBV7-9 to TRBJ2-4, with D maybe TRBD1 (5 bases). V lost 5 bases, J lost 5 bases, and 16 bases lay in between. CDR1 is SEHNR, CDR2 FQNEAQ, per germline (reference sequence). This CDR3 spans 15 amino acids. The CDR3: CASSPEPGRENIQYF. CDR3 nucleotides: TGTGCCAGCAGCCCCGAGCCGGGCAGGGAAAACATTCAGTACTTC.

The chain couples TRBV5-6 to TRBJ2-2; no definite D call. The V end was cut by 3 bases, the J end by 5 bases, with 23 bases between. The CDR3 covers 18 residues. CDR1 and CDR2 (germline): SGHDT, YYEEEE. CDR3 bases: TGTGCCAGCAGCTCCCCTACCGTGGTGGGTAGTGGGACCGGGGAGCTGTTTTTT. It yields the protein CASSSPTVVGSGTGELFF.

The table lists this clone with a count of one. This chain links TRBV19 with TRBJ2-1; 7 nucleotides match TRBD2. The CDR3 loop spans 16 amino acids. Germline V CDR1 and CDR2: LNHDA, SQIVND (reference sequence). The junction had 14 bases not matched to a gene; V was cut back by 2 bases and J by 10 bases. CDR3 amino acids: CASSIRAGTTIGEQFF. CDR3 nucleotide sequence: TGTGCCAGTAGTATAAGAGCGGGAACTACAATCGGGGAGCAGTTCTTC.

J is TRBJ2-1 and V is TRBV5-1; unclear D gene. CDR1 and CDR2 from the germline V gene are SGHRS and YFSETQ. There are 16 residues in the CDR3. Trimming pared 7 bases from V and 0 bases from J, leaving 17 bases between. The CDR3 DNA follows: TGCGCCAGCTGTCCGGGTCCCCCGAGCTCCTACAATGAGCAGTTCTTC. It is translated as CASCPGPPSSYNEQFF.

The genes are TRBV10-1 and TRBJ1-1; no definite D call. Trimming cost V 0 bases and J 8 bases, with 10 bases left between them. The germline CDR1 and CDR2 sequences are WNHNN and SYGVQD (reference sequence). The CDR3 covers 13 residues. CDR3 sequence reads: CASSESGRLEAFF. CDR3 coding DNA: TGCGCCAGCAGTGAGTCGGGCCGATTGGAAGCTTTCTTT.

This clone was seen a handful of times. The V and J genes are TRBV30 and TRBJ2-1, with TRBD1 as a possible D gene (6 bases). Trimming removed 2 bases at V and 8 bases at J, with 13 bases between. Germline values: CDR1 GTSNPN, CDR2 SVGIG (reference sequence). CDR3 length equals 13 residues. The CDR3 loop reads CAWSPRGYDEQFF. CDR3 nucleotide sequence: TGTGCCTGGAGTCCCAGGGGTTACGATGAGCAGTTCTTC. The full variable domain, rest sourced from reference TRBV30 and TRBJ2-1, is SQTIHQWPATLVQPVGSPLSLECTVEGTSNPNLYWYRQAAGRGLQLLFYSVGIGQISSEVPQNLSASRPQDRQFILSSKKLLLSDSGFYLCAWSPRGYDEQFFGPGTRLTVL.

The V gene is TRBV18, the J gene TRBJ2-5, with D possibly TRBD2 on 5 matching bases. The CDR3 sequence is 12 residues long. V was trimmed by 5 bases and J by 5 bases, leaving 9 bases between them. Germline lookup yields CDR1 KGHSH and CDR2 LQKENI. The CDR3: CASSATGETQYF. In DNA form, the CDR3 reads TGTGCCAGCTCAGCAACGGGGGAGACCCAGTACTTC.

CDR3 amino acids: CSVETVFYEQYF. The CDR3, as DNA: TGCAGCGTTGAGACAGTCTTCTACGAGCAGTACTTC. The gene calls are TRBV29-1 and TRBJ2-7, with TRBD1 as a possible D gene (5 bases). CDR1 is SQVTM and CDR2 is ANQGSEA in the germline V gene. This CDR3 comprises 12 residues. V shed 3 bases and J shed 3 bases, with 9 bases lying between them.

Only a few counts were recorded for this clone. The chain is built from TRBV25-1 and TRBJ1-2; possible D gene TRBD1, 6 bases. The CDR3 runs 16 residues. Germline values: CDR1 MGHDK, CDR2 SYGVNS. V was cut by 4 bases and J by 7 bases, with 22 bases left in between. CDR3 protein: CASSGQPGQGYSGYTF. The CDR3 nucleotides read TGTGCCAGCAGTGGGCAACCGGGACAAGGATATAGTGGCTACACCTTC.

The CDR3 DNA reads as TGTGCCAGTAGTATAGATGAGGTGAGGGATGAGCAGTTCTTC. Translated, it gives CASSIDEVRDEQFF. The chain is built from TRBV19 and TRBJ2-1, with a tentative D call TRBD2 (5 bases). The CDR3 covers 14 residues. Germline V gene lookup returns CDR1 LNHDA and CDR2 SQIVND (reference sequence). V lost 0 bases, J lost 8 bases, and 11 bases lay in between.

This sequence joins TRBV5-4 and TRBJ2-1, with 9 bases lining up with TRBD2. Germline CDR1 reads SGHNT; CDR2 reads YYREEE (reference sequence). The V segment lost 4 bases and the J segment 8 bases; nucleotides outside the gene matches: 4. This CDR3 spans 13 amino acids. The CDR3 is CASSPRGGDEQFF. For the CDR3, the DNA is TGTGCCAGCAGCCCCCGCGGGGGGGATGAGCAGTTCTTC.